These T cell receptor beta chains were read from a single sample in a study of OX40 agonist ivuxolimab in advanced cancers. Here immunoSEQ multiplex PCR was the method, and the copy in TCRdb shows in-frame clones only, minus some. The repertoire holds 50,000 to 70,000 clones, with about nine tenths as singletons. The source material was CD4+ or CD8+ T cells sorted from blood, sampled in a trial of the OX40 agonist ivuxolimab. All receptors derive from an adult with an advanced solid tumor such as melanoma, head and neck, liver or kidney cancer. Each CDR3 is given without its conserved first and last residue.

v_gene	CDR3aa
TRBV27	ASLPSGSTGELF
TRBV9	ASSVDEGYEQY
TRBV6-5	ASSSPAGDFKQF
TRBV27	ASGNIAGSYEQY
TRBV27	ASSLSGTTYGYT
TRBV19	ASSIGTDTDTQY
TRBV5-6	ASSLATRSNQPQH
TRBV27	ASSLSPDYEQY
TRBV18	ASSPSDSAGGELF
TRBV5-1	ASSLESAPEQF
TRBV7-8	ASSLGPHYEQY
TRBV7-7	ASSLGNTYQETQY
TRBV11-3	ASSSRRGSGNTGELF
TRBV7-8	ASSPSRLGLAGGLGPGDTQY
TRBV6-1	ASIWTGDSNQPQH
TRBV29-1	SVYGQGGSSEQY
TRBV6-1	ASQTGQGNYEQY
TRBV5-1	ASSLAQGQETQY
TRBV5-1	ASSLGGFSYEQY
TRBV10-3	AIRGGSSYEQY
TRBV9	ASSVPRDEQF
TRBV6-5	ASIIPGYEQY
TRBV28	ASSLSLGMNTEAF
TRBV5-1	ASRSTFGEGVEQY
TRBV29-1	SGGQGDFPYEQY
TRBV11-2	ASSLVNGYT
TRBV7-9	ASSLVTRATDTQY
TRBV11-2	ASSLASGTAYEQY
TRBV4-2	ASSQGTGYNEQF
TRBV28	ASSLYWTGGGTNEKLF
TRBV19	ASSGPGEQY
TRBV27	ASSLYRGAYEQY
TRBV13	ASSVDGSSYNEQF
TRBV21-1	ASSKVVASGLTDTQY
TRBV9	ASSQLTGTGGAEQY
TRBV7-9	ASSWMRDRSSYEQY
TRBV19	ASSISDRGLGSWF
TRBV7-9	ASSFDRLEAF
TRBV9	ASSPAGVDEQF
TRBV28	ASSFLTSTDTQY
TRBV5-1	ASSLVGSSYNEQF
TRBV6-5	ASSYSAGGSYNEQF
TRBV28	ASSYRGNLDEQY
TRBV10-2	ASKSVMDITDTQY
TRBV13	ASSEPRGYNEQF
TRBV6-6	ASSYLQGALR
TRBV19	ASSPGLIYEQY
TRBV28	ASRSPGYDEQF
TRBV28	ASSQIVYQETQY
TRBV7-9	ASSLYRGGVNEQF
TRBV6-5	ASSYSGQYEQY